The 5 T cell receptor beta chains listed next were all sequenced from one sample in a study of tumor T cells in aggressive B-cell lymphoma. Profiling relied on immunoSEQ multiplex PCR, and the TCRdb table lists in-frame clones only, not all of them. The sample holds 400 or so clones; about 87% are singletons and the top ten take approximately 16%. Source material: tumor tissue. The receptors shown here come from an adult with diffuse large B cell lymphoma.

CDR3 residues: CASSTQGATQETQYF. In nucleotides, the CDR3 is TGTGCCAGCTCAACACAGGGGGCGACCCAAGAGACCCAGTACTTC. The rearrangement joins TRBV18 to TRBJ2-5; TRBD1 matches at 9 bases. V lost 5 bases to trimming and J lost 1 base; unmatched junction nucleotides: 5. CDR1 and CDR2 (germline): KGHSH, LQKENI. The CDR3 length is 15 residues.

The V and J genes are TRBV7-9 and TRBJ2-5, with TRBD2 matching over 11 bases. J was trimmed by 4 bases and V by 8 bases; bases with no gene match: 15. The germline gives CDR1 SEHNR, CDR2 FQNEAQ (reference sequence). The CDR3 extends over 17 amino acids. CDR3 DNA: TGTGCCAGCTATTCAATAGCGGGAGGGTTGCAGCGAGAGACCCAGTACTTC. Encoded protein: CASYSIAGGLQRETQYF.

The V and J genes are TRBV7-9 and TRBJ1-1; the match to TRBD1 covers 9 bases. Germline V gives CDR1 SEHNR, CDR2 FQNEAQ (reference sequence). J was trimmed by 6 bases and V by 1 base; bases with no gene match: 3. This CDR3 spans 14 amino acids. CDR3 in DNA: TGTGCCAGCAGCTTAGGACAGGGGGTCTCTGAAGCTTTCTTT. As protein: CASSLGQGVSEAFF. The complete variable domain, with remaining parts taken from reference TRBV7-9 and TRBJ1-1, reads DTGVSQNPRHKITKRGQNVTFRCDPISEHNRLYWYRQTLGQGPEFLTYFQNEAQLEKSRLLSDRFSAERPKGSFSTLEIQRTEQGDSAMYLCASSLGQGVSEAFFGQGTRLTVV.

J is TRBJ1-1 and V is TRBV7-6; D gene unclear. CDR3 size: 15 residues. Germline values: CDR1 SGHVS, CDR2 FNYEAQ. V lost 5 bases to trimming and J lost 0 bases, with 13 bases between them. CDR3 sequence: CASSVRGFMNTEAFF. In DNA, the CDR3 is TGTGCCAGCAGCGTCCGAGGATTCATGAACACTGAAGCTTTCTTT. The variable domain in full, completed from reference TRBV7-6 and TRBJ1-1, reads GAGVSQSPRYKVTKRGQDVALRCDPISGHVSLYWYRQALGQGPEFLTYFNYEAQQDKSGLPNDRFSAERPEGSISTLTIQRTEQRDSAMYRCASSVRGFMNTEAFFGQGTRLTVV.

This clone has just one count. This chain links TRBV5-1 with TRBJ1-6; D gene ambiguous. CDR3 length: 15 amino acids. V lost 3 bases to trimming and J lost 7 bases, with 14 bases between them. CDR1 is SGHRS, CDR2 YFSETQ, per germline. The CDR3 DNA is TGCGCCAGCAGCTGGGGAGGGCCCTCAAATTCACCCCTCCACTTT. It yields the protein CASSWGGPSNSPLHF.